This T cell receptor beta chain was sequenced for a study of blood T cell repertoires in COVID-19. Study in general: There were acute and convalescent COVID-19 samples, and they came from the United States, Italy and Spain. Sources were T cells, B-cell-depleted T cells, or PBMCs; the material itself was cDNA or gDNA.

J lost 3 bases, V lost 6 bases, and 5 bases had no gene match. The CDR3 length is 13 residues. Authors' analysis steps: Estimation of nucleated cell counts was performed using reference gene primer amplification. The protocol was immunoSEQ multiplex PCR, while the TCRdb copy is restricted to in-frame clones and leaves out a portion. V and J calls and clone size are as listed in that table; D and trimming were resolved from the DNA. The table lists tens of thousands of clones, roughly 94% of them singletons. The clonotype comes from a man aged 45-65 years with active COVID-19. Material: peripheral blood. The rearrangement uses TRBV12-3 or TRBV12-4 and TRBJ2-7; 7 bases fit TRBD1. Written as DNA, the CDR3 is TGTGCCAGCAGACAACAGGGGCTCTACGAGCAGTACTTC. This codes for CASRQQGLYEQYF.